One and the same sample provided the 16 T cell receptor beta chains below, sequenced in a study of cytomegalovirus exposure and HLA in healthy donors. 60 Vbeta and 13 Jbeta primers were used in PCR. Some clones are missing from TCRdb's copy, which holds only in-frame ones; the method was immunoSEQ multiplex PCR. The repertoire holds approximately 160,000 clones, with 80% to 85% as singletons. The sample was PBMCs. These TCRs come from a human donor in good health.

This chain uses TRBV9 with TRBJ1-3; perhaps TRBD1 as D (6 bases). The germline V and J ends were trimmed by 0 bases and 6 bases, with 34 bases remaining between them. The germline V gene encodes CDR1 SGDLS and CDR2 YYNGEE. The CDR3 runs 22 residues. The CDR3 protein is CASSVALTSGTSHSKEENTIYF. The CDR3 DNA is TGTGCCAGCAGCGTAGCTCTTACATCCGGGACATCACATAGTAAGGAGGAAAACACCATATATTTT.

As DNA, the CDR3 is TGTGCCAACTCAGGGGTTCGAAACACTGAAGCTTTCTTT. Its protein product is CANSGVRNTEAFF. This chain uses TRBV7-2 with TRBJ1-1; D possibly corresponds to TRBD1 (6 bases). V was clipped by 10 bases and J by 2 bases, with 14 bases between them. The germline gives CDR1 SGHTA, CDR2 FQGNSA. The CDR3 consists of 13 residues. Filled out from reference TRBV7-2 and TRBJ1-1, the complete variable domain reads GAGVSQSPSNKVTEKGKDVELRCDPISGHTALYWYRQSLGQGLEFLIYFQGNSAPDKSGLPSDRFSAERTGGSVSTLTIQRTQQEDSAVYLCANSGVRNTEAFFGQGTRLTVV.

The rearrangement uses TRBV4-3 and TRBJ1-2; TRBD1 aligns across 9 bases. The V gene's germline CDR1 is LGHNA and CDR2 YSLEER. The CDR3 runs to 13 residues. V shed 7 bases and J 4 bases; nucleotides not matched to a gene: 4. As DNA, the CDR3 is TGCGCCAGCACGGCGGGACAGGGCTATGGCTACACCTTC. The encoded protein is CASTAGQGYGYTF.

This clone was found once. V is TRBV5-1 and J is TRBJ2-5, with D perhaps matching TRBD2 (5 bases). Per germline, CDR1 SGHRS and CDR2 YFSETQ. CDR3 length equals 13 residues. Between the trimmed V and J ends, which lost 5 bases and 2 bases, there was a span of 10 bases. CDR3 DNA: TGCGCCAGCAGGCTAGCCGGACAAGAGACCCAGTACTTC. Its protein product is CASRLAGQETQYF.

The chain combines TRBV4-3 with TRBJ2-1; D unclear. Germline V gene sequence: CDR1 LGHNA, CDR2 YSLEER. This CDR3 comprises 13 residues. V was clipped by 1 base and J by 5 bases, with 6 bases between them. This CDR3 reads CASSQGWHNEQFF. In DNA, the CDR3 is TGCGCCAGCAGCCAAGGGTGGCACAATGAGCAGTTCTTC.

The J gene is TRBJ2-1, the V gene TRBV5-1, with 8 bases fitting TRBD2. Germline V gene lookup returns CDR1 SGHRS and CDR2 YFSETQ. The CDR3 extends over 15 amino acids. The J segment lost 4 bases and the V segment lost 6 bases, leaving 9 bases of the junction unmatched. The chain's CDR3 is CASNIGRGEYNEQFF. In nucleotides, the CDR3 is TGCGCCAGCAACATCGGGCGGGGGGAATACAATGAGCAGTTCTTC.

The chain employs TRBV4-2 and TRBJ2-7; perhaps TRBD2 as D (5 bases). Germline V gene sequence: CDR1 LGHNA, CDR2 YNFKEQ. Trimming cost V 0 bases and J 4 bases, with 7 bases left between them. The CDR3 loop spans 13 amino acids. In nucleotides, the CDR3 is TGTGCCAGCAGCCAAGACGCGGGTTACGAGCAGTACTTC. Translated, it gives CASSQDAGYEQYF.

The rearrangement uses TRBV28 and TRBJ1-5; no firm D call. This CDR3 is built from 15 residues. Germline V CDR1 and CDR2: MDHEN, SYDVKM. The V and J ends lost 7 bases and 2 bases respectively, with 15 bases between them. The CDR3 DNA reads as TGTGCCAGCAATCCTTACTCCGGGGGCAATCAGCCCCAGCATTTT. This translates into CASNPYSGGNQPQHF. Based on the CDR3 plus reference TRBV28 and TRBJ1-5, the full variable domain is DVKVTQSSRYLVKRTGEKVFLECVQDMDHENMFWYRQDPGLGLRLIYFSYDVKMKEKGDIPEGYSVSREKKERFSLILESASTNQTSMYLCASNPYSGGNQPQHFGDGTRLSIL.

In this sample, this clone turned up once. This CDR3 reads CASSRNSGTGHTEAFF. The DNA of the CDR3 is TGCGCCAGCAGCCGGAACTCCGGGACAGGACACACTGAAGCTTTCTTT. V and J are TRBV5-1 and TRBJ1-1, with 8 bases that match TRBD1. With 4 bases clipped from V and 3 bases from J, the junction kept 11 bases outside the gene matches. Germline V gene lookup returns CDR1 SGHRS and CDR2 YFSETQ. This CDR3 has 16 amino acids.

The rearrangement joins TRBV7-9 to TRBJ2-3, with 7 bases matching TRBD2. The CDR3 has 15 amino acids. CDR1 is SEHNR and CDR2 is FQNEAQ in the germline V gene (reference sequence). V lost 1 base, J lost 2 bases, and 3 bases stayed unmatched. The CDR3 DNA is TGTGCCAGCAGCTTAGGGGCGGGGGTCACAGATACGCAGTATTTT. Amino acids: CASSLGAGVTDTQYF.

This chain links TRBV13 with TRBJ2-7; 10 bases are shared with TRBD1. Germline lookup yields CDR1 PRHDT and CDR2 FYEKMQ (reference sequence). Germline trimming cut 8 bases from V and 7 bases from J; bases unmatched to any gene: 8. CDR3 length: 13 amino acids. CDR3 in DNA: TGTGCCAGCCGGGACAGGGGAATTGGGGAGCAGTACTTC. Translating gives CASRDRGIGEQYF.

The chain has TRBV19 and TRBJ2-2; D unclear. The V gene lost 5 bases and the J gene lost 6 bases, with 10 bases spanning the gap. CDR3 size: 13 residues. CDR1 and CDR2 (germline): LNHDA, SQIVND (reference sequence). The CDR3 reads CASSFRFAGELFF. The CDR3 DNA reads as TGTGCCAGTAGTTTTAGATTTGCCGGGGAGCTGTTTTTT.

The genes are TRBV7-2 and TRBJ1-5, with D possibly matching TRBD1 (5 bases). Gene TRBJ2-3 matches the end of the DNA better, so the J call may be wrong. The CDR3 totals 14 residues. Germline loops: CDR1 SGHTA, CDR2 FQGNSA. Here the CDR3 DNA reads TGTGCCAGCAGCAACCAGGGATACAATCAGCCCCAGTATTTT. Translated, it gives CASSNQGYNQPQYF.

The chain carries TRBV5-1 and TRBJ2-1; possibly TRBD2 for D (5 bases). CDR3 size: 14 residues. Trimming shortened V by 7 bases and J by 4 bases, and 15 bases separated the two germline ends. Germline CDR1 and CDR2: SGHRS and YFSETQ. CDR3 loop: CASRTGTGYNEQFF. In nucleotides, the CDR3 is TGCGCCAGCCGGACTGGAACGGGGTACAATGAGCAGTTCTTC.

The chain employs TRBV5-4 and TRBJ1-2; TRBD1 matches at 8 bases. The junction had 8 bases not matched to a gene; V was cut back by 9 bases and J by 4 bases. The germline gives CDR1 SGHNT, CDR2 YYREEE (reference sequence). CDR3 length: 13 amino acids. CDR3 nucleotides: TGTGCCACCTCGGGACAGGACTCCTATGGCTACACCTTC. It yields the protein CATSGQDSYGYTF.

This clone has only one observation. V gene TRBV11-2 combines with J gene TRBJ2-7, with TRBD2 matching 10 bases. The CDR3 covers 16 residues. The V gene's germline CDR1 is SGHAT and CDR2 FQNNGV. J gave up 4 bases and V 6 bases, and 12 bases lay outside the gene matches. The CDR3 sequence: CASRSPTGLAFYEQYF. The CDR3 nucleotides are TGTGCCAGCAGGTCCCCAACGGGACTAGCGTTTTACGAGCAGTACTTC.